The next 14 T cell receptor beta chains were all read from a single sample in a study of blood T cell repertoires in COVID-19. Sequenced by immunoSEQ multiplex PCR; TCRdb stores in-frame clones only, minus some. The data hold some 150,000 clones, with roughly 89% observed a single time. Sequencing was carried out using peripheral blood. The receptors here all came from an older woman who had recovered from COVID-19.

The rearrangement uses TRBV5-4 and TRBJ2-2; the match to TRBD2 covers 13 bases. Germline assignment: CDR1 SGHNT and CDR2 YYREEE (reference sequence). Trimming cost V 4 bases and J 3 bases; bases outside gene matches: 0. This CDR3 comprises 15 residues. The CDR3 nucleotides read TGTGCCAGCAGCGGGACTAGCGGGGACACCGGGGAGCTGTTTTTT. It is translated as CASSGTSGDTGELFF.

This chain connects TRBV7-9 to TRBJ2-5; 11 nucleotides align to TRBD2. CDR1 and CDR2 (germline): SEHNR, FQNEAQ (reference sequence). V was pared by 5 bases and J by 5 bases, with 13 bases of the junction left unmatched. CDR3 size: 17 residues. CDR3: CASSRNVAGGFVETQYF. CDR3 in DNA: TGTGCCAGCAGCCGTAACGTAGCGGGGGGGTTTGTCGAGACCCAGTACTTC.

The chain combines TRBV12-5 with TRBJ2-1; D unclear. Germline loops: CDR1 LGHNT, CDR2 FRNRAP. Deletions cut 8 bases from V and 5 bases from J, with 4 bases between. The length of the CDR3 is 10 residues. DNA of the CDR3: TGTGCTAGTAACAACAATGAGCAGTTCTTC. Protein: CASNNNEQFF.

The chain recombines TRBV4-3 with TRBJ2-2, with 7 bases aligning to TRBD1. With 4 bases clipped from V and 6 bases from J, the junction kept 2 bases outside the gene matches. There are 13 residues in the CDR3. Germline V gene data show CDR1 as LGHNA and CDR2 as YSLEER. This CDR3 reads CASSPQGAGELFF. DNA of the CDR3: TGCGCCAGCAGCCCGCAGGGGGCCGGGGAGCTGTTTTTT.

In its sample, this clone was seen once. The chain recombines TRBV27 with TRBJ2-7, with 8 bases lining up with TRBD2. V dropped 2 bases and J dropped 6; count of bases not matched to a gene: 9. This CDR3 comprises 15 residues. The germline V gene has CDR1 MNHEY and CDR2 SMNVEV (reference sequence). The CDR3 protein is CASSLNFGGGTEQYF. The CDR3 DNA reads TGTGCCAGCAGTTTAAACTTTGGCGGGGGGACCGAGCAGTACTTC.

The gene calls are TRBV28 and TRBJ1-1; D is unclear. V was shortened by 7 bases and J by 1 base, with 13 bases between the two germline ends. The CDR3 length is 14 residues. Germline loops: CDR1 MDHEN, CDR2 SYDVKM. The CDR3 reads CASTPGGGNTEAFF. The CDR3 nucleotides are TGTGCCAGCACTCCGGGAGGAGGGAACACTGAAGCTTTCTTT.

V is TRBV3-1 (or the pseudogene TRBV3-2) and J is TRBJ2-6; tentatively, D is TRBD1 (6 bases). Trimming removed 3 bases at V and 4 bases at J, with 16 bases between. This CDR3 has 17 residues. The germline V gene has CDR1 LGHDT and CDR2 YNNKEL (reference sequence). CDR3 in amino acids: CASSQVDQTGGANVLTF. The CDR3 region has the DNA TGTGCCAGCAGCCAGGTCGACCAAACAGGGGGGGCCAACGTCCTGACTTTC.

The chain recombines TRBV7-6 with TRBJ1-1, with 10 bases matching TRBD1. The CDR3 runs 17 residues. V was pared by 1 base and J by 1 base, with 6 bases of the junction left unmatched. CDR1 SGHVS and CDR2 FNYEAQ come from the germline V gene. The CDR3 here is CASSLVGTGVTNTEAFF. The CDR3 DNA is TGTGCCAGCAGCTTAGTTGGGACAGGGGTCACGAACACTGAAGCTTTCTTT.

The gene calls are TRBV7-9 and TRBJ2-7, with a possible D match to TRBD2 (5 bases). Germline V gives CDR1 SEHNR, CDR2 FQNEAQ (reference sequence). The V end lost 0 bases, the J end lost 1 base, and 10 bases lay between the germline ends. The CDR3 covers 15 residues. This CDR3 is CASSLARGSSYEQYF. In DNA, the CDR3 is TGTGCCAGCAGCTTAGCGAGAGGGAGTTCCTACGAGCAGTACTTC.

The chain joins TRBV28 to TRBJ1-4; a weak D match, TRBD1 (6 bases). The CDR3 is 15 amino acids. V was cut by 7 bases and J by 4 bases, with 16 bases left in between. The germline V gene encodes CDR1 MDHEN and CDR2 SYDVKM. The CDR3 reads CASNRRGAGNEKLFF. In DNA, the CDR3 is TGTGCCAGCAACCGACGGGGGGCGGGTAATGAAAAACTGTTTTTT. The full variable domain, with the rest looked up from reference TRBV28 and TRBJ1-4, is DVKVTQSSRYLVKRTGEKVFLECVQDMDHENMFWYRQDPGLGLRLIYFSYDVKMKEKGDIPEGYSVSREKKERFSLILESASTNQTSMYLCASNRRGAGNEKLFFGSGTQLSVL.

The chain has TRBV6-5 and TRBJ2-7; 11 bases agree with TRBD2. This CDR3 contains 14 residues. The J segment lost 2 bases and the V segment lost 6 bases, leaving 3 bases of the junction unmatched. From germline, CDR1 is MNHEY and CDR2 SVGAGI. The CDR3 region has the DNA TGTGCCAGCAGGGAGACTAGCGGGGCCTACGAGCAGTACTTC. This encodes CASRETSGAYEQYF.

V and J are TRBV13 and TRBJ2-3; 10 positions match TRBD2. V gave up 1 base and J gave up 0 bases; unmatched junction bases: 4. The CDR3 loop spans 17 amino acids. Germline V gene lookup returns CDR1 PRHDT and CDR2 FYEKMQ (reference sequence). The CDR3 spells CASSLVSGGFSTDTQYF. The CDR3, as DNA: TGTGCCAGCAGCTTAGTTAGCGGGGGGTTTAGCACAGATACGCAGTATTTT.

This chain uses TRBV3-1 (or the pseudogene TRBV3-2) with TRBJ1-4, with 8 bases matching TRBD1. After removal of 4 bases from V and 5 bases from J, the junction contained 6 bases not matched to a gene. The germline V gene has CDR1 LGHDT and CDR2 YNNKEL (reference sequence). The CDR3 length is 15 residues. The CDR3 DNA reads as TGTGCCAGCAGCCCATGGGACAGGATAAATGAAAAACTGTTTTTT. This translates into CASSPWDRINEKLFF.

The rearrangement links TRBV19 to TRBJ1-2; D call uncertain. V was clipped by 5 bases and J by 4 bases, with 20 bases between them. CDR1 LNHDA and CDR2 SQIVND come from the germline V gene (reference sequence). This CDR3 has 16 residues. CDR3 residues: CASSSPLTNLAYGYTF. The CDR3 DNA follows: TGTGCCAGTAGTTCGCCATTGACAAATCTGGCCTATGGCTACACCTTC.